The clone carrying this TCR beta chain was observed once. Clones were read by immunoSEQ multiplex PCR, and TCRdb kept only the in-frame ones, dropping some. The table records about 26,000 clones, 90% to 95% of them present only once. The CDR3 contains 14 residues. V gave up 6 bases and J gave up 1 base, with 12 bases separating them. Germline lookup yields CDR1 MDHEN and CDR2 SYDVKM. The data were taken from a study of blood T cell repertoires in COVID-19. Across the study: Acute-phase and convalescent COVID-19 samples originated in the United States, Italy and Spain. T cells, B-cell-depleted T cells, or PBMCs provided the cDNA or gDNA that served as material.

The source is a human donor in a cohort sampled during active COVID-19. The rearrangement links TRBV28 to TRBJ1-2, with TRBD1 as a possible D gene (6 bases). Source material: peripheral blood. CDR3 sequence reads: CASRPGHHNYGYTF. DNA of the CDR3: TGTGCCAGCAGACCGGGACACCATAACTATGGCTACACCTTC.